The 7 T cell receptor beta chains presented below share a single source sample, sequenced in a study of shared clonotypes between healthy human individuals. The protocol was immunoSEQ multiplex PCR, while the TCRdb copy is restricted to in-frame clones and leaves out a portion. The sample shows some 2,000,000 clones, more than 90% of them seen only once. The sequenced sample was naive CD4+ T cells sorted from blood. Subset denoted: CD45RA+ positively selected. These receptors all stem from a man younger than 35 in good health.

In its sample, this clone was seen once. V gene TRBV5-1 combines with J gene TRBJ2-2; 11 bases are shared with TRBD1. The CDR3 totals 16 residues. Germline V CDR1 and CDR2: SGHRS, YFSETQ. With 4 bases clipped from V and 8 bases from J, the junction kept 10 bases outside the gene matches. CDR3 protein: CASSAPGTGGLGELFF. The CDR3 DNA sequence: TGCGCCAGCAGCGCCCCCGGGACAGGGGGTTTAGGGGAGCTGTTTTTT. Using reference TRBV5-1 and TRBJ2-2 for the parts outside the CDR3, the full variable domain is KAGVTQTPRYLIKTRGQQVTLSCSPISGHRSVSWYQQTPGQGLQFLFEYFSETQRNKGNFPGRFSGRQFSNSRSEMNVSTLELGDSALYLCASSAPGTGGLGELFFGEGSRLTVL.

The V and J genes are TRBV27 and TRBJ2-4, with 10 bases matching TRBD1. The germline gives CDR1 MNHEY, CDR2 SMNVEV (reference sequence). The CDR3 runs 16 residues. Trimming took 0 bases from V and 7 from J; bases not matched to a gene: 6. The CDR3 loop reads CASSLSRQGARNIQYF. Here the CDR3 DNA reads TGTGCCAGCAGTTTATCGAGACAGGGGGCGAGGAACATTCAGTACTTC.

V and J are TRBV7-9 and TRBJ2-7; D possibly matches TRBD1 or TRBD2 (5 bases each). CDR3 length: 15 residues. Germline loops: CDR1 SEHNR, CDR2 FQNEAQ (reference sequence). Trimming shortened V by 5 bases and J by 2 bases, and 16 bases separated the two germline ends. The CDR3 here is CASSPPKGSTYEQYF. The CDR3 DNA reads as TGTGCCAGCAGCCCACCCAAGGGGAGCACCTACGAGCAGTACTTC.

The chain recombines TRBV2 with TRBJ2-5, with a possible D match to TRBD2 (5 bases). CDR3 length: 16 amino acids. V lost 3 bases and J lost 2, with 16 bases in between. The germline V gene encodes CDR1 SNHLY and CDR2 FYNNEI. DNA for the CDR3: TGTGCCAGCAGTGATCGGGGAAAGACTGGACAAGAGACCCAGTACTTC. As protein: CASSDRGKTGQETQYF.

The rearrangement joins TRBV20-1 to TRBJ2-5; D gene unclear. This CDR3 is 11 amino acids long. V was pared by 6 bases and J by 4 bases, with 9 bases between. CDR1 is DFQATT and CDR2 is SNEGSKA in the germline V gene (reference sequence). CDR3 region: CSALVAETQYF. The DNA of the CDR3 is TGCAGTGCCCTAGTAGCAGAGACCCAGTACTTC.

The CDR3 is CASSPEGGARKNKNIQYF. The CDR3 coding sequence is TGCGCCAGCAGCCCAGAGGGGGGCGCGAGAAAAAACAAAAACATTCAGTACTTC. The V call is TRBV5-1, the J call TRBJ2-4; the D gene could be TRBD1 or TRBD2 (6 bases each). CDR3 length: 18 amino acids. With 4 bases removed from V and 3 bases from J, the gap between germline ends came to 23 bases. CDR1 is SGHRS and CDR2 is YFSETQ in the germline V gene.

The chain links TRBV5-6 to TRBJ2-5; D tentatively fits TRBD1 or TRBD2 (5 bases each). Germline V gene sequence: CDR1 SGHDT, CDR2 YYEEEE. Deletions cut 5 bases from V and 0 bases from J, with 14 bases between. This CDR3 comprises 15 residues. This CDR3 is CASRLRGAHQETQYF. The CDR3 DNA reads TGTGCCAGCAGGCTGAGAGGGGCCCACCAAGAGACCCAGTACTTC.